The subject of this entry is one TCR beta chain. Method: immunoSEQ multiplex PCR; TCRdb's copy keeps in-frame clones and lacks some. The table lists about 610,000 clones, 88% of them singletons. The CDR3 totals 14 residues. The V segment lost 5 bases and the J segment 8 bases; nucleotides outside the gene matches: 11. Germline values: CDR1 MNHEY, CDR2 SMNVEV (reference sequence). The entry originates in a study of shared T cell receptors in the human thymus. The same sample was also used in a study of human thymus T cells.

The receptor was isolated from a boy in the first two years of life with a congenital heart defect. The genes are TRBV27 and TRBJ1-2; 7 bases line up with TRBD1. The sample taken for sequencing was thymocytes. In DNA, the CDR3 is TGTGCCAGCAGTCCCTATTCCAGGGGGGACGGCTACACCTTC. Translated: CASSPYSRGDGYTF.